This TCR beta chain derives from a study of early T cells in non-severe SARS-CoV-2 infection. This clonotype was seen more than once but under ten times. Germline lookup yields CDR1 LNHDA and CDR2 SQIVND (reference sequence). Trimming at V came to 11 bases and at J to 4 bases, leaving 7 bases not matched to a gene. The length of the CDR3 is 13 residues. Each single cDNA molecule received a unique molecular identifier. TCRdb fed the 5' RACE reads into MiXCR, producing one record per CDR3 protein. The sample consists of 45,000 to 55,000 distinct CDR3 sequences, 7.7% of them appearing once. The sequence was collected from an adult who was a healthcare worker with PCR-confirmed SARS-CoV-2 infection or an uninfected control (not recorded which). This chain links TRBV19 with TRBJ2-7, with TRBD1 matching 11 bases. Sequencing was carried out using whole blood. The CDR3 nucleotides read TGTGCCGTCGGGACAGGGGGTGTTTACGAGCAGTACTTC. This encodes CAVGTGGVYEQYF.